The 21 T cell receptor beta chains in this list originate from one sample, sequenced in a study of human T cells and chemical hapten exposure. Using its own MiXCR run on the RACE reads, TCRdb lists one record per CDR3 protein. The table includes 350,000 to 400,000 distinct CDR3 sequences, 5.1% detected once. Documented time point: pre-sensitization, week 0. The sample's treatment: therapeutic diphenylcyclopropenone sensitization with weekly scalp DPC. Source: whole blood, taken in connection with sensitization to the hapten diphenylcyclopropenone (DPC). The receptors come from a woman aged 50 to 60 with alopecia areata. Some clones in this sample may be carry-over from other donors' samples.

This clonotype was seen many times. V gene TRBV28 combines with J gene TRBJ2-1; D remains ambiguous. Trimming left V 8 bases short and J 8 bases short, with 10 bases between. CDR3 length: 11 amino acids. Germline-derived CDR1 and CDR2 are MDHEN and SYDVKM. The CDR3 loop is CASREWDEQFF. The CDR3 bases are TGTGCCAGCCGAGAGTGGGATGAGCAGTTCTTC. Full variable domain (outside the CDR3, taken from reference TRBV28 and TRBJ2-1): DVKVTQSSRYLVKRTGEKVFLECVQDMDHENMFWYRQDPGLGLRLIYFSYDVKMKEKGDIPEGYSVSREKKERFSLILESASTNQTSMYLCASREWDEQFFGPGTRLTVL.

This clonotype was found a few times. CDR3 protein: CASSFGAQTDTQYF. The CDR3 DNA reads TGCGCCAGCAGCTTCGGGGCGCAGACAGATACGCAGTATTTT. The chain is built from TRBV5-1 and TRBJ2-3; D may be TRBD1 or TRBD2 (5 bases each). Germline V gene data show CDR1 as SGHRS and CDR2 as YFSETQ. V lost 2 bases and J 3 bases, leaving 10 bases between the germline ends. The CDR3 covers 14 residues.

This chain joins TRBV29-1 and TRBJ2-1; no definite D call. Germline CDR1 is SQVTM and CDR2 is ANQGSEA. The CDR3 is 13 amino acids. With 2 bases removed from V and 0 bases from J, the gap between germline ends came to 5 bases. CDR3 coding DNA: TGCAGCGTTGAACAGATCTCCTACAATGAGCAGTTCTTC. This translates into CSVEQISYNEQFF.

The V and J genes are TRBV20-1 and TRBJ1-5; no clear D. Trimming stripped 6 bases from V and 6 bases from J, with 9 bases between. Germline CDR1 and CDR2: DFQATT and SNEGSKA (reference sequence). The CDR3 spans 11 residues. CDR3 bases: TGCAGTGCGAGGGCAGGTCAGCCCCAGCATTTT. Protein sequence: CSARAGQPQHF.

This clonotype occurred many times. The genes are TRBV7-8 and TRBJ1-4; D is possibly TRBD1 (5 bases). The CDR3 has 15 amino acids. V was shortened by 1 base and J by 5 bases, with 11 bases between the two germline ends. The germline V gene has CDR1 SGHVS and CDR2 FQNEAQ. The CDR3 DNA is TGTGCCAGCAGCTTAGGGGGACGGCGGAATGAAAAACTGTTTTTT. Residues: CASSLGGRRNEKLFF.

Many counts were recorded for this clonotype. As DNA, the CDR3 is TGTGCCAGCAGTTTCAGGGGGCCGTTAGCCCGAGAGACCCAGTACTTC. This gives the protein CASSFRGPLARETQYF. The chain uses TRBV28 and TRBJ2-5, with 8 bases fitting TRBD1. The CDR3 covers 16 residues. Losses at the gene ends were 3 bases for V and 4 bases for J; bases not matched to a gene: 10. Germline V lookup: CDR1 MDHEN, CDR2 SYDVKM. The full variable domain, rest sourced from reference TRBV28 and TRBJ2-5, is DVKVTQSSRYLVKRTGEKVFLECVQDMDHENMFWYRQDPGLGLRLIYFSYDVKMKEKGDIPEGYSVSREKKERFSLILESASTNQTSMYLCASSFRGPLARETQYFGPGTRLLVL.

This clonotype was counted ten times or more. This chain connects TRBV10-2 to TRBJ2-6; the D gene is possibly TRBD2 (5 bases). Trimming cost V 6 bases and J 2 bases, with 17 bases left between them. CDR3 length: 17 residues. CDR1 WSHSY and CDR2 SAAADI come from the germline V gene. The CDR3 DNA follows: TGCGCCAGCAGCCAGGTCCCTCTGAGGGCTGGGGCCAACGTCCTGACTTTC. Its protein is CASSQVPLRAGANVLTF.

This clonotype has a handful of counts. The chain employs TRBV10-3 and TRBJ2-7; D ambiguous. Trimming took 0 bases from V and 4 from J, leaving 7 bases between them. CDR1 is ENHRY, CDR2 SYGVKD, per germline. The CDR3 consists of 13 residues. CDR3 DNA: TGTGCCATCAGTGAGTCGACATCTTACGAGCAGTACTTC. Amino acids: CAISESTSYEQYF.

This clonotype was seen only a few times. This chain joins TRBV7-9 and TRBJ1-2, with a possible D match to TRBD1 (6 bases). V dropped 2 bases and J dropped 7 bases, with 11 bases sitting between them. The CDR3 runs to 13 residues. Germline CDR1 reads SEHNR; CDR2 reads FQNEAQ (reference sequence). CDR3 nucleotide sequence: TGTGCCAGCAGCTTAAGGGGGGTCCGTGGCTACACCTTC. This translates into CASSLRGVRGYTF.

This rearrangement joins TRBV3-1 to TRBJ1-1; possibly TRBD1 for D (5 bases). Germline CDR1 LGHDT, CDR2 YNNKEL (reference sequence). V dropped 4 bases and J dropped 8 bases, with 26 bases sitting between them. The CDR3 is 17 amino acids. CDR3 loop: CASSPPNRSPLGTEAFF. CDR3 bases: TGTGCCAGCAGCCCCCCTAACCGTTCTCCCCTTGGGACGGAAGCTTTCTTT.

This clonotype has more than one count but fewer than ten. The chain recombines TRBV6-5 with TRBJ1-6; tentatively, D is TRBD1 (5 bases). Germline CDR1 is MNHEY and CDR2 is SVGAGI. V was shortened by 4 bases and J by 13 bases, with 14 bases between the two germline ends. The CDR3 consists of 13 residues. DNA for the CDR3: TGTGCCAGCAGTTTCTCCCGGGGGTTCCCCCTCCACTTT. Translated: CASSFSRGFPLHF.

The chain recombines TRBV6-5 with TRBJ1-5; 10 bases line up with TRBD1. V lost 4 bases and J lost 4; bases outside the gene matches: 7. Germline assignment: CDR1 MNHEY and CDR2 SVGAGI. The CDR3 totals 16 residues. CDR3 DNA sequence: TGTGCCAGCAGTTCCGAGACAGGGGGCGGGAATCAGCCCCAGCATTTT. Its protein is CASSSETGGGNQPQHF.

The chain combines TRBV7-6 with TRBJ1-5; tentative D call: TRBD1 (6 bases). Between the trimmed V and J ends, which lost 5 bases and 3 bases, there was a span of 20 bases. Germline loops: CDR1 SGHVS, CDR2 FNYEAQ. There are 17 residues in the CDR3. The chain's CDR3 is CASSLRGEGSFNQPQHF. The CDR3 DNA sequence: TGTGCCAGCAGCCTAAGGGGGGAGGGGTCTTTCAATCAGCCCCAGCATTTT.

This clonotype has a single count. The chain couples TRBV20-1 to TRBJ2-2; D unclear. Deletions cut 3 bases from V and 0 bases from J, with 8 bases between. Germline values: CDR1 DFQATT, CDR2 SNEGSKA (reference sequence). The CDR3 has 14 residues. The CDR3 bases are TGCAGTGCTAGTACCGACTCGAACACCGGGGAGCTGTTTTTT. Residues: CSASTDSNTGELFF.

This clonotype was observed at least ten times. This chain uses TRBV6-5 with TRBJ2-3; TRBD1 agrees at 9 bases. Trimming removed 5 bases from V and 5 bases from J; junction bases left unmatched: 5. This CDR3 is 14 amino acids long. Germline CDR1 is MNHEY and CDR2 is SVGAGI. The CDR3 region is CASSTGTGLDTQYF. The DNA of the CDR3 is TGTGCCAGCAGTACCGGGACAGGGTTAGATACGCAGTATTTT.

This clonotype was observed many times. The J gene is TRBJ1-2, the V gene TRBV20-1; perhaps TRBD1 as D (6 bases). With 0 bases removed from V and 0 bases from J, the gap between germline ends came to 26 bases. Germline V gene sequence: CDR1 DFQATT, CDR2 SNEGSKA (reference sequence). The CDR3 contains 20 residues. The CDR3 reads CSARDYILREGGPANYGYTF. CDR3 nucleotide sequence: TGCAGTGCTAGAGATTACATCTTGCGGGAAGGGGGACCAGCTAACTATGGCTACACCTTC.

The genes are TRBV12-3 or TRBV12-4 and TRBJ1-1; no reliable D call. Trimming cost V 7 bases and J 5 bases, with 17 bases left between them. The CDR3 is 14 residues long. The CDR3 reads CASNPTGLGTEAFF. The CDR3 coding sequence is TGTGCCAGCAACCCCACGGGATTGGGGACTGAAGCTTTCTTT.

This clonotype was observed many times. The chain carries TRBV7-9 and TRBJ2-5, with 7 nucleotides matching TRBD1. CDR1 is SEHNR and CDR2 is FQNEAQ in the germline V gene (reference sequence). The CDR3 length is 15 residues. The ends lost 5 bases at V and 0 bases at J; junction bases unmatched: 6. DNA for the CDR3: TGTGCCAGCAGCAAACGGGACAGCTACCAAGAGACCCAGTACTTC. It specifies CASSKRDSYQETQYF.

The V call is TRBV29-1, the J call TRBJ2-7; tentatively, D is TRBD1 or TRBD2 (5 bases each). Trimming took off 4 bases at V and 5 bases at J, with 15 bases between the two ends. The germline V gene encodes CDR1 SQVTM and CDR2 ANQGSEA. This CDR3 region has 13 residues. The CDR3 nucleotides read TGCAGCGTTGTTTGGGGGATCCGCGACGAGCAGTACTTC. This gives the protein CSVVWGIRDEQYF.

This clonotype has more than one count but fewer than ten. V and J are TRBV20-1 and TRBJ1-1, with D hard to call. The CDR3 is 12 amino acids. Germline V gene data show CDR1 as DFQATT and CDR2 as SNEGSKA (reference sequence). Trimming took 5 bases from V and 7 from J, leaving 14 bases between them. As DNA, the CDR3 is TGCAGTGCTTTCTCAAACAGCCATGAAGCTTTCTTT. The encoded protein is CSAFSNSHEAFF.

This clonotype showed up many times. The gene calls are TRBV20-1 and TRBJ2-3, with 10 bases fitting TRBD2. Losses at the gene ends were 2 bases for V and 1 base for J; bases not matched to a gene: 6. Looked up from germline, CDR1 is DFQATT and CDR2 is SNEGSKA (reference sequence). The CDR3 contains 16 residues. CDR3 amino acids: CSARSPGTSGTDTQYF. CDR3 coding DNA: TGCAGTGCTAGATCCCCCGGGACTAGCGGCACAGATACGCAGTATTTT.